A single sample gave rise to the 21 T cell receptor beta chains below, sequenced in a study of cytomegalovirus exposure and HLA in healthy donors. Assay used: immunoSEQ multiplex PCR; TCRdb lists only in-frame clones, some missing. The top ten clones hold around 5.6% of a sample with under 250,000 clones, roughly 85% of them seen once. The specimen was PBMCs. The source of these receptors is a woman aged 18 to 35 in good health and CMV-seronegative.

The chain uses TRBV2 and TRBJ2-3; D gene unclear. The V gene lost 5 bases and the J gene lost 2 bases, with 5 bases spanning the gap. This CDR3 contains 12 residues. CDR1 is SNHLY, CDR2 FYNNEI, per germline. Written as DNA, the CDR3 is TGTGCCAGCAGTCCCCCCACAGATACGCAGTATTTT. It is translated as CASSPPTDTQYF.

The chain has TRBV19 and TRBJ2-7, with 10 bases fitting TRBD1. The CDR3 has 13 amino acids. V lost 4 bases, J lost 5 bases, and 2 bases stayed unmatched. Germline V gene data show CDR1 as LNHDA and CDR2 as SQIVND (reference sequence). The DNA for the CDR3 is TGTGCCAGTAGTAGGGACAGGGGAGACGAGCAGTACTTC. As protein: CASSRDRGDEQYF. Using reference TRBV19 and TRBJ2-7 for the parts outside the CDR3, the full variable domain is DGGITQSPKYLFRKEGQNVTLSCEQNLNHDAMYWYRQDPGQGLRLIYYSQIVNDFQKGDIAEGYSVSREKKESFPLTVTSAQKNPTAFYLCASSRDRGDEQYFGPGTRLTVT.

The gene calls are TRBV6-5 and TRBJ1-2, with D tentatively TRBD1 (5 bases). The CDR3 is 15 residues long. V shed 6 bases and J shed 4 bases, with 18 bases lying between them. Germline V gene lookup returns CDR1 MNHEY and CDR2 SVGAGI. The CDR3 DNA sequence: TGTGCCAGCAGGAGTGAAGGCCAGGGAACCTATGGCTACACCTTC. Its translation is CASRSEGQGTYGYTF.

This rearrangement joins TRBV4-1 to TRBJ1-6; 7 bases match TRBD1. The CDR3 contains 17 residues. Trimming took 0 bases from V and 6 from J; bases not matched to a gene: 8. In germline, CDR1 is MGHRA, CDR2 YSYEKL. The CDR3 coding sequence is TGCGCCAGCAGCCAAGATCCCGGGGACAGAGCTAATTCACCCCTCCACTTT. As protein: CASSQDPGDRANSPLHF.

The V and J genes are TRBV28 and TRBJ2-3, with D tentatively TRBD2 (6 bases). Germline CDR1 is MDHEN and CDR2 is SYDVKM. CDR3 size: 16 residues. V was cut by 5 bases and J by 3 bases, with 18 bases left in between. This CDR3 reads CASSPGGLRVTDTQYF. Written as DNA, the CDR3 is TGTGCCAGCAGTCCCGGGGGTTTGAGGGTGACAGATACGCAGTATTTT.

V is TRBV9 and J is TRBJ2-1; D is unresolved. CDR3 length: 14 residues. The V gene lost 0 bases and the J gene lost 8 bases, with 12 bases spanning the gap. Germline V gene sequence: CDR1 SGDLS, CDR2 YYNGEE. DNA of the CDR3: TGTGCCAGCAGCGTAGAGGAGTGGTTGGATGAGCAGTTCTTC. Translating gives CASSVEEWLDEQFF.

The J gene is TRBJ2-3, the V gene TRBV29-1, with D possibly being TRBD2 (6 bases). CDR3 length: 13 residues. V lost 7 bases and J 1 base, leaving 12 bases between the germline ends. CDR1 is SQVTM, CDR2 ANQGSEA, per germline. The CDR3 region has the DNA TGCAGCGCCGCGGGGCAGGGCACAGATACGCAGTATTTT. Protein product: CSAAGQGTDTQYF.

The chain uses TRBV6-5 and TRBJ2-5, with D perhaps matching TRBD2 (7 bases). The CDR3 length is 13 residues. The V gene's germline CDR1 is MNHEY and CDR2 SVGAGI. Trimming cost V 6 bases and J 5 bases, with 13 bases left between them. This CDR3 is CASRPGGLETQYF. The DNA for the CDR3 is TGTGCCAGCAGACCGGGGGGCTTGGAGACCCAGTACTTC.

The chain recombines TRBV10-3 with TRBJ2-3; weak D call: TRBD1 (6 bases). The CDR3 extends over 13 amino acids. The ends were cut back, 1 base at V and 5 bases at J, with 7 bases in the middle. Germline assignment: CDR1 ENHRY and CDR2 SYGVKD. CDR3 loop: CAISELTGDTQYF. CDR3 DNA sequence: TGTGCCATCAGTGAGTTGACAGGAGATACGCAGTATTTT.

The rearrangement joins TRBV6-5 to TRBJ2-3; D ambiguous. Germline V gives CDR1 MNHEY, CDR2 SVGAGI. Trimming took off 5 bases at V and 0 bases at J, with 9 bases between the two ends. CDR3 size: 14 residues. The CDR3 sequence is CASSGSSSTDTQYF. CDR3 nucleotide sequence: TGTGCCAGCAGTGGGTCTTCTAGCACAGATACGCAGTATTTT.

This chain uses TRBV4-1 with TRBJ2-7, with 7 positions matching TRBD1. Per the germline V gene, CDR1 is MGHRA and CDR2 is YSYEKL. V gave up 0 bases and J gave up 2 bases; unmatched junction bases: 13. This CDR3 has 18 residues. The CDR3 region has the DNA TGCGCCAGCAGCCAAGAGGGGGAAGCAGGGGGTTTTACCTACGAGCAGTACTTC. This gives the protein CASSQEGEAGGFTYEQYF.

This chain links TRBV14 with TRBJ1-6, with TRBD1 as a possible D gene (5 bases). This CDR3 has 12 residues. V lost 3 bases to trimming and J lost 13 bases, with 10 bases between them. Looked up from germline, CDR1 is SGHDN and CDR2 is FVKESK. CDR3 amino acids: CASSQWGDPLHF. In nucleotides, the CDR3 is TGTGCCAGCAGCCAGTGGGGGGACCCCCTCCACTTT.

The rearrangement links TRBV6-1 to TRBJ1-5; maybe TRBD1 (5 bases). Germline V CDR1 and CDR2: MNHNS, SASEGT. The length of the CDR3 is 14 residues. Trimming pared 8 bases from V and 4 bases from J, leaving 15 bases between. The CDR3 region has the DNA TGTGCCAGCCACCTGACCTGGGGGAATCAGCCCCAGCATTTT. This gives the protein CASHLTWGNQPQHF.

This chain joins TRBV28 and TRBJ2-7, with 14 bases aligning to TRBD2. J gave up 6 bases and V 4 bases, and 5 bases lay outside the gene matches. The length of the CDR3 is 15 residues. The germline V gene has CDR1 MDHEN and CDR2 SYDVKM. The CDR3 loop reads CASSSGGLAGAEQYF. The CDR3 nucleotides are TGTGCCAGCAGTTCCGGGGGACTAGCGGGAGCCGAGCAGTACTTC.

The chain employs TRBV6-5 and TRBJ1-2, with D tentatively TRBD1 (5 bases). Germline loops: CDR1 MNHEY, CDR2 SVGAGI. The CDR3 has 14 residues. V lost 5 bases, J lost 4 bases, and 14 bases lay in between. The CDR3 DNA is TGTGCCAGCAGTCCCCGCGGAGGGACCTATGGCTACACCTTC. It specifies CASSPRGGTYGYTF.

This rearrangement joins TRBV11-2 to TRBJ1-2; 10 bases align to TRBD1. Germline-derived CDR1 and CDR2 are SGHAT and FQNNGV. The trim removed 5 bases at V and 4 bases at J, leaving 10 bases unmatched. This CDR3 contains 16 residues. CDR3 DNA: TGTGCCAGCAGCGCAAGTCCCGGGACAGGGGCCTATGGCTACACCTTC. Amino acids: CASSASPGTGAYGYTF.

This clone was seen only once. The chain joins TRBV19 to TRBJ1-5; 7 bases are a match to TRBD1. This CDR3 region has 13 residues. V gave up 8 bases and J gave up 4 bases; unmatched junction bases: 5. In germline, CDR1 is LNHDA, CDR2 SQIVND (reference sequence). CDR3 amino acids: CASGDRENQPQHF. The DNA for the CDR3 is TGTGCCAGTGGAGACAGGGAGAATCAGCCCCAGCATTTT.

The V and J genes are TRBV30 and TRBJ1-5; the match to TRBD1 covers 7 bases. Germline CDR1 and CDR2: GTSNPN and SVGIG (reference sequence). The CDR3 consists of 13 residues. The V gene end was trimmed by 5 bases and the J gene end by 1 base; junction bases not matched to a gene: 2. The CDR3 loop is CAWQGESNQPQHF. The CDR3 DNA reads TGTGCCTGGCAGGGGGAGAGCAATCAGCCCCAGCATTTT.

This clone showed up just once. CDR3 sequence (DNA): TGTGCCAGCAGTTCAGCCGGAAACACTGAAGCTTTCTTT. This gives the protein CASSSAGNTEAFF. The V call is TRBV6-5, the J call TRBJ1-1; D unclear. The CDR3 length is 13 residues. V shed 4 bases and J shed 2 bases, with 8 bases lying between them. Germline CDR1 and CDR2: MNHEY and SVGAGI.

The V and J genes are TRBV9 and TRBJ1-1; the D is unclear. Germline V gene lookup returns CDR1 SGDLS and CDR2 YYNGEE. The CDR3 length is 13 residues. V lost 2 bases and J 3 bases, leaving 8 bases between the germline ends. The CDR3 DNA is TGTGCCAGCAGCGTCTTGCCTTACACTGAAGCTTTCTTT. Amino acids: CASSVLPYTEAFF.

A single count supports this clone. V usage is TRBV6-1 and J usage is TRBJ1-2, with 9 nucleotides matching TRBD1. The germline V gene has CDR1 MNHNS and CDR2 SASEGT. The ends lost 6 bases at V and 6 bases at J; junction bases unmatched: 8. The CDR3 runs to 14 residues. CDR3 region: CASSDRGDRDGYTF. For the CDR3, the DNA is TGTGCCAGCAGCGACCGGGGGGACAGGGATGGCTACACCTTC.